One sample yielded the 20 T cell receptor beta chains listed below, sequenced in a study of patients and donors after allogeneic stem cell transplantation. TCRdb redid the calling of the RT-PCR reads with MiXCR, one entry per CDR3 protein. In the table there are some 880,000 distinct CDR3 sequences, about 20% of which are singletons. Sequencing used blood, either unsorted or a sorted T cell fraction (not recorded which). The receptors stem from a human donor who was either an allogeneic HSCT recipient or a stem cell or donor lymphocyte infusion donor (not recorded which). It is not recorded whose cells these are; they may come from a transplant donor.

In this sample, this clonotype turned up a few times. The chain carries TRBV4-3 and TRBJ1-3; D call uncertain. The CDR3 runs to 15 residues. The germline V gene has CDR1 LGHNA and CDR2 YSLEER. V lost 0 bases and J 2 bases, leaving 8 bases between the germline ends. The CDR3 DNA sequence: TGCGCCAGCAGCCAAGAAGGGAGACCTGGAAACACCATATATTTT. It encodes CASSQEGRPGNTIYF.

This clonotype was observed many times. The DNA of the CDR3 is TGTGCCAGCAGTTTTGGGCAGTACCACGAGCAGTACTTC. It translates to CASSFGQYHEQYF. This sequence joins TRBV12-3 or TRBV12-4 and TRBJ2-7; D gene unclear. This CDR3 is 13 amino acids long. Trimming stripped 3 bases from V and 5 bases from J, with 11 bases between.

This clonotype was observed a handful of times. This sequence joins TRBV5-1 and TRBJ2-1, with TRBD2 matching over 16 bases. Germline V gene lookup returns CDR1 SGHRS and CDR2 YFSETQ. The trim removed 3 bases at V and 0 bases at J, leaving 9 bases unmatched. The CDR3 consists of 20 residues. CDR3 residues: CASSSPGLAGGPSSYNEQFF. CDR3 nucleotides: TGCGCCAGCAGCTCCCCGGGACTAGCGGGAGGGCCGAGCTCCTACAATGAGCAGTTCTTC.

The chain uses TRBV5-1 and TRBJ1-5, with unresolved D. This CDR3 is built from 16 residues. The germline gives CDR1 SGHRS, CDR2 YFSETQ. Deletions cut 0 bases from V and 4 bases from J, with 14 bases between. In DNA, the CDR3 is TGCGCCAGCAGCTTGGGTTATCCCGCCAGAAATCAGCCCCAGCATTTT. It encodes CASSLGYPARNQPQHF. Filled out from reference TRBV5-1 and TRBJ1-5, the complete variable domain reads KAGVTQTPRYLIKTRGQQVTLSCSPISGHRSVSWYQQTPGQGLQFLFEYFSETQRNKGNFPGRFSGRQFSNSRSEMNVSTLELGDSALYLCASSLGYPARNQPQHFGDGTRLSIL.

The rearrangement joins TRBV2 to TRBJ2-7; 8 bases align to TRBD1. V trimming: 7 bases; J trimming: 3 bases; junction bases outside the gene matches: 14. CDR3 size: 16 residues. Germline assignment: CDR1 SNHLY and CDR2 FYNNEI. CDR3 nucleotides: TGTGCCAGCACCCAAGGTAGAGACAGGGGCCACTACGAGCAGTACTTC. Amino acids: CASTQGRDRGHYEQYF.

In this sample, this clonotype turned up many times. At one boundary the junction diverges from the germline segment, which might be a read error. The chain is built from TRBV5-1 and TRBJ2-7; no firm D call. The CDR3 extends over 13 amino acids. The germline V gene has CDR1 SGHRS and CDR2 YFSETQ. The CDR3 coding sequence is TGTGCCAGCAGTTTAGGGCGGAGCTACGAGCAGTACTTC. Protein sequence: CASSLGRSYEQYF. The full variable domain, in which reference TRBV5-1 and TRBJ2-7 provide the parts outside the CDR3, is KAGVTQTPRYLIKTRGQQVTLSCSPISGHRSVSWYQQTPGQGLQFLFEYFSETQRNKGNFPGRFSGRQFSNSRSEMNVSTLELGDSALYLCASSLGRSYEQYFGPGTRLTVT.

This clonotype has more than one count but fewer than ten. DNA for the CDR3: TGTGCCAGCAGCGTAGGGGCTAGCGGGGGGGCCGTCGAGCAGTTCTTC. This translates into CASSVGASGGAVEQFF. The chain couples TRBV9 to TRBJ2-1; TRBD2 matches at 12 bases. The CDR3 spans 16 residues. Germline-derived CDR1 and CDR2 are SGDLS and YYNGEE. V was pared by 0 bases and J by 10 bases, with 8 bases of the junction left unmatched.

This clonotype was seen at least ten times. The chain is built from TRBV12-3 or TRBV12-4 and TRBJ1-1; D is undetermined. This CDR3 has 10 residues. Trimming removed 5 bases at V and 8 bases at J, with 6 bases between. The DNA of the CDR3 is TGTGCCAGCAGTGGCCGGGAAGCTTTCTTT. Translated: CASSGREAFF.

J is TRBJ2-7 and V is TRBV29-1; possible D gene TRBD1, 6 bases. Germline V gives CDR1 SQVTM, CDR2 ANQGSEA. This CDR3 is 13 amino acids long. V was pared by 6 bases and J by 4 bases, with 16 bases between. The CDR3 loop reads CSVCPQGRYEQYF. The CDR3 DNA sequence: TGCAGCGTCTGCCCCCAGGGGCGGTACGAGCAGTACTTC.

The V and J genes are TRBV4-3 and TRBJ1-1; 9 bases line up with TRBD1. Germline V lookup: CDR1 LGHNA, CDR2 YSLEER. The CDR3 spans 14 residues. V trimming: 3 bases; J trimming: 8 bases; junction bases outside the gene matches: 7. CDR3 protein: CASSHLTGTGEAFF. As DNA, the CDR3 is TGCGCCAGCAGCCACTTGACCGGGACAGGGGAAGCTTTCTTT.

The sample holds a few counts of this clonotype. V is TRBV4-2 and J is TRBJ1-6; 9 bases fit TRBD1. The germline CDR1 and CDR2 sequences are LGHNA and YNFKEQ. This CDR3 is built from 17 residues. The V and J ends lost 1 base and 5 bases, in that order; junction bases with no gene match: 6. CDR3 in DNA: TGTGCCAGCAGCCAAGTCACGGGACAGGGTCATAATTCACCCCTCCACTTT. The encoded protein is CASSQVTGQGHNSPLHF.

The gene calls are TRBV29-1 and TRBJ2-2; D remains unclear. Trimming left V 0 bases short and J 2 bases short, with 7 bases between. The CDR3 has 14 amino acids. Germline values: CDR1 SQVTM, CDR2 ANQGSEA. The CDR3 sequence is CSVEELANTGELFF. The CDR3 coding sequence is TGCAGCGTTGAAGAATTGGCTAACACCGGGGAGCTGTTTTTT.

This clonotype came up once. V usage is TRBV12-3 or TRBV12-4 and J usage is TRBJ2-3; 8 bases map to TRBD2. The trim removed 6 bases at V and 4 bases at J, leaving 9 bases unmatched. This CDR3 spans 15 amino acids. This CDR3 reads CASSILAGRPDTQYF. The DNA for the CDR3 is TGTGCCAGCAGCATCTTAGCGGGAAGGCCAGATACGCAGTATTTT.

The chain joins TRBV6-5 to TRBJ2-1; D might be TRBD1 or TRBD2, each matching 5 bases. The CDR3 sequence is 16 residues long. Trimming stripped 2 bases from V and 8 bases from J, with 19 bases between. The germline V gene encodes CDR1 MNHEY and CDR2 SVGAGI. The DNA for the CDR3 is TGTGCCAGCAGTTACCCAGCGAACCCAAGGGGAGATGAGCAGTTCTTC. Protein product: CASSYPANPRGDEQFF.

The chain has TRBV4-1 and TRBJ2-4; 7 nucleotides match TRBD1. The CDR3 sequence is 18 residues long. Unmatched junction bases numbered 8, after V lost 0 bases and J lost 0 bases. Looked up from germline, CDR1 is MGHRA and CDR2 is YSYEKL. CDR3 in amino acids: CASSQERGLGLAKNIQYF. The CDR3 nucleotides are TGCGCCAGCAGCCAAGAAAGGGGGCTGGGTCTAGCCAAAAACATTCAGTACTTC.

This CDR3 is CASTRSGGFSQPQHF. As DNA, the CDR3 is TGTGCCAGCACTCGGAGTGGGGGTTTTAGTCAGCCCCAGCATTTT. The gene calls are TRBV2 and TRBJ1-5, with D perhaps TRBD1 (5 bases). The V gene's germline CDR1 is SNHLY and CDR2 FYNNEI. The CDR3 is made up of 15 amino acids. Trimming removed 7 bases from V and 6 bases from J, with 19 bases in between.

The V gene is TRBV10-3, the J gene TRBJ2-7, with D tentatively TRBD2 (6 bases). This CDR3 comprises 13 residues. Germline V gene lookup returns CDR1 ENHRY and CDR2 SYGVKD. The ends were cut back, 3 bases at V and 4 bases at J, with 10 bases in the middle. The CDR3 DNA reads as TGTGCCATCAGTGAATATCGGGGGTACGAGCAGTACTTC. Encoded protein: CAISEYRGYEQYF.

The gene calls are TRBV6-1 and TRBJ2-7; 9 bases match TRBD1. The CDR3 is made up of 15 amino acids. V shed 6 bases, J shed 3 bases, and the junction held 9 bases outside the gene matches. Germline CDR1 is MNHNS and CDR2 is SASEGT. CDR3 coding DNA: TGTGCCAGCAGATCCAACAGGGGGCCCGACTACGAGCAGTACTTC. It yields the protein CASRSNRGPDYEQYF.

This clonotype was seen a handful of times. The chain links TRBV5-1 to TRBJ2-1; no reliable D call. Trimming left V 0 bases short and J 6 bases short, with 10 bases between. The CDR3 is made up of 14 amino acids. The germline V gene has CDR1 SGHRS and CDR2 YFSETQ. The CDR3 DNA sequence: TGCGCCAGCAGCTTGGCCTTACTCCTCAATGAGCAGTTCTTC. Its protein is CASSLALLLNEQFF.

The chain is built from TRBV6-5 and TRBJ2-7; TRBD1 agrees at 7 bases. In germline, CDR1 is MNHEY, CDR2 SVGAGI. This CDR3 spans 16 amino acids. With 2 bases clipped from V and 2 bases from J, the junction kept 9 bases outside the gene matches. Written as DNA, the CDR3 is TGTGCCAGCAGTTACCGAGACAGGGTCCCCCCCTACGAGCAGTACTTC. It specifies CASSYRDRVPPYEQYF.